The present T cell receptor beta chain was sequenced within a study of blood T cell repertoires in COVID-19. Background on the study: The analysed material was cDNA or gDNA that came from T cells, B-cell-depleted T cells, or PBMCs.

Profiling relied on immunoSEQ multiplex PCR, and the TCRdb table lists in-frame clones only, not all of them. The sample has 91,000 or so clones; about 90% are singletons. The sample was peripheral blood. The TCR sequence derives from a woman aged 50 to 60 in a cohort sampled during active COVID-19.

The DNA for the CDR3 is TGTGCCAGCAGTAGAACAGAGAACTATGGCTACACCTTC. It yields the protein CASSRTENYGYTF. The chain combines TRBV2 with TRBJ1-2; D is unclear. Trimming left V 5 bases short and J 2 bases short, with 9 bases between. The CDR3 spans 13 residues. Germline CDR1 reads SNHLY; CDR2 reads FYNNEI.